Listed below are T cell receptor beta chains from one sample, sequenced in a study of shared clonotypes between healthy human individuals. The protocol was immunoSEQ multiplex PCR, while the TCRdb copy is restricted to in-frame clones and leaves out a portion. The data contain roughly 1,800,000 clones, about 95% of them singletons. The material sequenced was naive CD8+ T cells sorted from blood. The receptors shown here come from a man younger than 30 in good health. The CDR3 runs from the conserved cysteine through the conserved F or W. Each record gives: J gene, clone size, V gene, D gene, CDR3 DNA, CDR3 protein. The D gene is left open where the match is weak. Expanded clones get a size class; other rows say once, few or many, or leave the size out.

TRBJ2-1,NA,TRBV28,NA,TGTGCCAGCAGCCGTCGGAGCTCCTACAATGAGCAGTTCTTC,CASSRRSSYNEQFF
TRBJ2-5,NA,TRBV2,NA,TGTGCCAGCAGTCCGGACGACGAACTTAACAGAAACCAAGAGACCCAGTACTTC,CASSPDDELNRNQETQYF
TRBJ1-2,NA,TRBV2,TRBD1,TGTGCCAGCAGTTCCGGGACAGGGGGTTACTATGGCTACACCTTC,CASSSGTGGYYGYTF
TRBJ2-7,NA,TRBV4-1,NA,TGCGCCAGCAGCCTCCGAATGGGAGCCAACGAGCAGTACTTC,CASSLRMGANEQYF
TRBJ2-7,NA,TRBV6-1,NA,TGTGCCAGCAGTGAGTTACAGGGAGTCTACGAGCAGTACTTC,CASSELQGVYEQYF
TRBJ2-6,NA,TRBV27,NA,TGTGCCAGCCAGGCCGGGACTTACACTTACTCTGGGGCCAACGTCCTGACTTTC,CASQAGTYTYSGANVLTF
TRBJ2-7,NA,TRBV27,NA,TGTGCCAGCAGTTGGACCCCCTCTAGCGAGCAGTACTTC,CASSWTPSSEQYF
TRBJ2-6,NA,TRBV30,NA,TGTGCCTGGAGTTTTGGAGGGGGCGATCCTGGGGCCAACGTCCTGACTTTC,CAWSFGGGDPGANVLTF
TRBJ1-3,NA,TRBV6-6,TRBD1,TGTGCCAGCAGCCCGGGACAGGGTCTGCGGTACACCATATATTTT,CASSPGQGLRYTIYF
TRBJ1-1,NA,TRBV7-3,NA,TGTGCCAGCAGCTTCTCGTCAGCAGGCACTGAAGCTTTCTTT,CASSFSSAGTEAFF
TRBJ2-7,NA,TRBV7-9,NA,TGTGCCAGCAGCTCATCTATTAGCGACGAGCAGTACTTC,CASSSSISDEQYF
TRBJ2-6,NA,TRBV7-9,NA,TGTGCCAGCGGAAACTACTCTGGGGCCAACGTCCTGACTTTC,CASGNYSGANVLTF
TRBJ2-7,NA,TRBV10-3,TRBD2,TGTGCCATCAGTGGTAGCGGGGGAACCTACGAGCAGTACTTC,CAISGSGGTYEQYF
TRBJ2-5,NA,TRBV5-1,NA,TGCGCCAGCAGCTTGGGGAGCCTCCAAGAGACCCAGTACTTC,CASSLGSLQETQYF
TRBJ2-3,NA,TRBV28,NA,TGTGCCAGCAGTCCATCCCTCACAGATACGCAGTATTTT,CASSPSLTDTQYF
TRBJ1-2,NA,TRBV7-9,TRBD1,TGTGCCACCCGACAGGGTGGCTATGGCTACACCTTC,CATRQGGYGYTF
TRBJ2-7,NA,TRBV6-5,TRBD1,TGTGCCAGCAGTTACGAGGGACAGGGGGCCCACGAGCAGTACTTC,CASSYEGQGAHEQYF
TRBJ1-5,NA,TRBV7-8,TRBD1,TGTGCCAGCAGCCACGGGACAGGGGTAAGCAATCAGCCCCAGCATTTT,CASSHGTGVSNQPQHF
TRBJ2-7,once,TRBV4-2,NA,TGTGCCAGCAGCCAAGAAGGAGTGGACACAGCAAGCTCCTACGAGCAGTACTTC,CASSQEGVDTASSYEQYF